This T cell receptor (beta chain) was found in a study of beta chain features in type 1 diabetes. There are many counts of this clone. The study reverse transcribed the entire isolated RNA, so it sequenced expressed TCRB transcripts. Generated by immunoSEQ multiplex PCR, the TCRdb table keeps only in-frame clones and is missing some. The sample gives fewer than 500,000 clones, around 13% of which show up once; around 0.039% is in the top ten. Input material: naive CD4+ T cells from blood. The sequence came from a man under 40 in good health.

CDR3 loop: CSVEYQGGKSKTEAFF. In DNA form, the CDR3 reads TGCAGCGTTGAATATCAAGGTGGCAAATCCAAAACTGAAGCTTTCTTT. The chain recombines TRBV29-1 with TRBJ1-1; D ambiguous. The CDR3 extends over 16 amino acids. The V and J ends lost 2 bases and 5 bases respectively, with 21 bases between them. CDR1 and CDR2 (germline): SQVTM, ANQGSEA. Based on the CDR3 plus reference TRBV29-1 and TRBJ1-1, the full variable domain is SAVISQKPSRDICQRGTSLTIQCQVDSQVTMMFWYRQQPGQSLTLIATANQGSEATYESGFVIDKFPISRPNLTFSTLTVSNMSPEDSSIYLCSVEYQGGKSKTEAFFGQGTRLTVV.